A few counts support the clone carrying this T cell receptor beta chain. Its antigen is unidentified. V trimming: 1 base; J trimming: 3 bases; junction bases outside the gene matches: 2. CDR1 and CDR2 (germline): LGHNA, YNFKEQ. The length of the CDR3 is 16 residues. The TCR beta libraries were generated through quantitative 5'-RACE incorporating molecular barcodes. Each CDR3 protein gets one entry after TCRdb re-called the 5' RACE reads with MiXCR. The table shows 150,000 to 200,000 distinct CDR3 sequences, with about 20% occurring only once. These data come from a study of CD8 T cells in ankylosing spondylitis. Study-wide results and caveats: One TCR beta motif, made up of roughly eight highly homologous variants, appeared characteristic of ankylosing spondylitis blood.

This TCR came from a male donor aged 5 to 29 with ankylosing spondylitis or in good health (not recorded which). The V and J genes are TRBV4-2 and TRBJ2-1; 11 bases agree with TRBD2. The sequencing sample was made of blood, either unsorted or a sorted T cell fraction (not recorded which). For the CDR3, the DNA is TGTGCCAGCAGCCAAGGCGGGACTAGCGGCTACAATGAGCAGTTCTTC. Residues: CASSQGGTSGYNEQFF.